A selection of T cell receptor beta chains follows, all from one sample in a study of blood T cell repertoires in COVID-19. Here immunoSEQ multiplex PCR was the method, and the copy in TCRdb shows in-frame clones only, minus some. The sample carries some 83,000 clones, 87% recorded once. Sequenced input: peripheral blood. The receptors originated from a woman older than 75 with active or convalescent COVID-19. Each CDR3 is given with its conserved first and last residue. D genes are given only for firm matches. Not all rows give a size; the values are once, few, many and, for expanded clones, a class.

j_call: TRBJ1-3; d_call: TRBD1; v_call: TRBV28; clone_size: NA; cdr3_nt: TGTGCCAGCCTTCCCGGGACAGCTTTGGCCACCATATATTTT; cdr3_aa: CASLPGTALATIYF
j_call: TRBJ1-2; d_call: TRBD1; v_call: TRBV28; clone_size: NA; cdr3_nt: TGTGCCAGCACCAAACAGGGGGCAAGGGGTGGCTACACCTTC; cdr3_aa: CASTKQGARGGYTF
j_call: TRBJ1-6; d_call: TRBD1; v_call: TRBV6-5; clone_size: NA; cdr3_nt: TGTGCCAGCAGAGGGGGCCGGTATAATTCACCCCTCCACTTT; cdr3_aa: CASRGGRYNSPLHF
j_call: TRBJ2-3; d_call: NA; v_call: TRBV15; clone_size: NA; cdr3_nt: TGTGCCACCAGCAGAGAGTTATATAGCACAGATACGCAGTATTTT; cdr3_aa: CATSRELYSTDTQYF
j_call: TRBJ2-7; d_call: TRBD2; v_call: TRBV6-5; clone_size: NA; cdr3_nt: TGTGCCAGCAGGTCTAGCGGGGGGGCAAGGGAGCAGTACTTC; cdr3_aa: CASRSSGGAREQYF
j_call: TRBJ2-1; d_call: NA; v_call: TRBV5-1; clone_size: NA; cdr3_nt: TGCGCCAGCAGCTTGGCCATAGCGGACCGTCCTAAGTTCTTC; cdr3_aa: CASSLAIADRPKFF
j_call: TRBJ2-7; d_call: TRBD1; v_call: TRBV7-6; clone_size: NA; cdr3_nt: TGTGCCAGAAAAGGCAACGGGACAGGGGTTTGGGAGCAGTACTTC; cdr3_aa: CARKGNGTGVWEQYF
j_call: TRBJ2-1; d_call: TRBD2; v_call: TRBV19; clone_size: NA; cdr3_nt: TGTGCCAGTAGTACTGAGGGGGGACTAGCGAATTACAATGAGCAGTTCTTC; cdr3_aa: CASSTEGGLANYNEQFF
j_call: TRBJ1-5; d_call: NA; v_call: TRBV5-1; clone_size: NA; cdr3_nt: TGCGCCAGCAGCCCCGGAACAGGGACGAATAGCAATCAGCCCCAGCATTTT; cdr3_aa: CASSPGTGTNSNQPQHF
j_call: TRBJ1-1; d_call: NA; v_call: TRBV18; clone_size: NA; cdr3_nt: TGTGCCAGCTCACCATACCGTAGAACTGAAGCTTTCTTT; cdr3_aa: CASSPYRRTEAFF
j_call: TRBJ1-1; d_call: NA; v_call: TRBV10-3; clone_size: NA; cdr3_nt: TGTGCCATCAGTGAGTCAGAGGGTATCGGAACTGAAGCTTTCTTT; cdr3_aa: CAISESEGIGTEAFF
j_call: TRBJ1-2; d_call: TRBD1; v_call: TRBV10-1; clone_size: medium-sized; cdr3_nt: TGCGCCAGCAGTCCGGGACAGGGGGCCTATGGCTACACCTTC; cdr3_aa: CASSPGQGAYGYTF
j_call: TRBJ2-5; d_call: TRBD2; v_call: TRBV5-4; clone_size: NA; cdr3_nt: TGTGCCAGCAGCTTGAAAGTCGGACTAGCGGGAGAGACCCAGTACTTC; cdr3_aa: CASSLKVGLAGETQYF
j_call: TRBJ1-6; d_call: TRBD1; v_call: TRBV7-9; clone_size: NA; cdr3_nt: TGTGCCAGCAGCCGGCTACCGGGACAGAGAAATTCACCCCTCCACTTT; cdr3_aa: CASSRLPGQRNSPLHF
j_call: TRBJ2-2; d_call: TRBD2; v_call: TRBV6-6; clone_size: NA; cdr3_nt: TGTGCTTTACGGACTAGCGGGGGCACCGGGGAGCTGTTTTTT; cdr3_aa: CALRTSGGTGELFF
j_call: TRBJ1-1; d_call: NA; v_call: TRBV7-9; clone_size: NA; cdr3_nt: TGTGCCAGCAGCTTAAATGAGTCGCCGAACACTGAAGCTTTCTTT; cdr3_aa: CASSLNESPNTEAFF
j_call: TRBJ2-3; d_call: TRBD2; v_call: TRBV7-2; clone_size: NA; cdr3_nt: TGTGCCAGCAGCTTAAGACTAGCGGGGGGTAAAGATACGCAGTATTTT; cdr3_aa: CASSLRLAGGKDTQYF
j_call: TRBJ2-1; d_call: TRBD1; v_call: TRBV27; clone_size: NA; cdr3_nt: TGTGCCAGCAGTACGACGGACAGGGATGAGCAGTTCTTC; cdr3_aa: CASSTTDRDEQFF
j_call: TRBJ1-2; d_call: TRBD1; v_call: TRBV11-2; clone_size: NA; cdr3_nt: TGTGCCAGCAGCACGATTCAGGGGGCCGGTGGCTACACCTTC; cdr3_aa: CASSTIQGAGGYTF
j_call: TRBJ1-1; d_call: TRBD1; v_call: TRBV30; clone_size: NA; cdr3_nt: TGTGCCTGGTCGAAGGGACAGGGGTACACTGAAGCTTTCTTT; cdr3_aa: CAWSKGQGYTEAFF
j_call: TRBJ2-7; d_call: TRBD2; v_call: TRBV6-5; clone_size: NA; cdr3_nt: TGTGCCAGCAGTCTAGCGGAAACGTACGAGCAGTACTTC; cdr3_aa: CASSLAETYEQYF
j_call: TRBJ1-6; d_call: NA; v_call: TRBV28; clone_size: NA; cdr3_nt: TGTGCCAGCAGTTTGGCGGGGGGTAACTCACCCCTCCACTTT; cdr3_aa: CASSLAGGNSPLHF
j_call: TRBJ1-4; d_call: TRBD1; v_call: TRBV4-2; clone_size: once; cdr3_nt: TGTGCCAGCAGCACCCGGACAGGAACAACTAATGAAAAACTGTTTTTT; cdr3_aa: CASSTRTGTTNEKLFF
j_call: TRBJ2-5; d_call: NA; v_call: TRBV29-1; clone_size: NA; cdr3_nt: TGCAGCGTTCACAGCCGGGAGCGGCCCCAAGAGACCCAGTACTTC; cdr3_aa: CSVHSRERPQETQYF
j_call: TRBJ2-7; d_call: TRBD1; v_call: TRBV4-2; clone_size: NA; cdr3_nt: TGTGCCAGCAGCCGGGGGGACAGGGACTACGAGCAGTACTTC; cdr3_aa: CASSRGDRDYEQYF
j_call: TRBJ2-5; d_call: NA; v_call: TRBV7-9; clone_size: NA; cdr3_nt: TGTGCCAGCAGCTTACCCCTGTCGGCGGGGGCGTCCCAAGAGACCCAGTACTTC; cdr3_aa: CASSLPLSAGASQETQYF
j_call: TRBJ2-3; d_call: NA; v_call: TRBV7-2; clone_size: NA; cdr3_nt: TGTGCCAGCAGCTCGACTACAGGGTTTTCAGATACGCAGTATTTT; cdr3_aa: CASSSTTGFSDTQYF
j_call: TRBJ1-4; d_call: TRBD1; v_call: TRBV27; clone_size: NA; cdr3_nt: TGTGCCAGCAGTTCCGGGACAGGCCATGAAAAACTGTTTTTT; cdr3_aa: CASSSGTGHEKLFF
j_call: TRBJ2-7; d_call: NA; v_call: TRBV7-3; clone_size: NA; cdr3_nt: TGTGCCAGCAGCTTGGACAGTTCCTACGAGCAGTACTTC; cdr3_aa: CASSLDSSYEQYF
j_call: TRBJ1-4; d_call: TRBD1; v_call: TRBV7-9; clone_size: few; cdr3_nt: TGTGCCAGCAGCTTAGCTAACAGGGGCCTTAATGAAAAACTGTTTTTT; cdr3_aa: CASSLANRGLNEKLFF
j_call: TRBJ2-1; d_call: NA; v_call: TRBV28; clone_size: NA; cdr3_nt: TGTGCCAGCATTGTGGGAGGATCCTACAATGAGCAGTTCTTC; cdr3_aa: CASIVGGSYNEQFF
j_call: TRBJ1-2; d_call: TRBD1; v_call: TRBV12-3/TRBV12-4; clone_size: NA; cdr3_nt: TGTGCCAGCAGTCCCGACAGGGTGGGAGGCTACACCTTC; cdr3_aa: CASSPDRVGGYTF
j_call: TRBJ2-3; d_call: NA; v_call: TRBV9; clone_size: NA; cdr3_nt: TGTGCCAGCAGCGTAAGGGAGGCAGATACGCAGTATTTT; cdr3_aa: CASSVREADTQYF
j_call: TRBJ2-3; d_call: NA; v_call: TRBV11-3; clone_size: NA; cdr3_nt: TGTGCCAGCAGTTTACGTAGCGGACTTCGCACAGATACGCAGTATTTT; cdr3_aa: CASSLRSGLRTDTQYF
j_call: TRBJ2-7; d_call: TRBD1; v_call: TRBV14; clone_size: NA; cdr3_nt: TGTGCCAGCAGCCACGACAGGGGGCGATCCTACGAGCAGTACTTC; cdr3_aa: CASSHDRGRSYEQYF
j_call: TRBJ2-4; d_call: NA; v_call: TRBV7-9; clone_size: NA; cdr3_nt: TGTGCCAGCAGCTTAGGGGTCTCAGGGGACATTCAGTACTTC; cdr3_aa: CASSLGVSGDIQYF
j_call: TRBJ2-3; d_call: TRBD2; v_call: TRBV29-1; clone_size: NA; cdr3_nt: TGCAGCGCCCTTTCTAGCGGGAGTACAGATACGCAGTATTTT; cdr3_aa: CSALSSGSTDTQYF
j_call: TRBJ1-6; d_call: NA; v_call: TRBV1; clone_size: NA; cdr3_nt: TGCACCAGCAGCCAGAACCCGCGTTCACCCCTCCACTTT; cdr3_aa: CTSSQNPRSPLHF
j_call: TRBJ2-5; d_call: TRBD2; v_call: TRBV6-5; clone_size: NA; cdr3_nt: TGTGCCAGCAGTTACTCGGCGGGGGGGGGCCAAGAGACCCAGTACTTC; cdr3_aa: CASSYSAGGGQETQYF
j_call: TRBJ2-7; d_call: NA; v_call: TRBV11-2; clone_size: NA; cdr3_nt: TGTGCCAGCAGCTTACAGGGGGGCTACGAGCAGTACTTC; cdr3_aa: CASSLQGGYEQYF
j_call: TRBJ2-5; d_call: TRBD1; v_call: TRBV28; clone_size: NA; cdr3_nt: TGTGCCAGCAGCTCAAACAGGGGGGTGGAGACCCAGTACTTC; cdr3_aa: CASSSNRGVETQYF
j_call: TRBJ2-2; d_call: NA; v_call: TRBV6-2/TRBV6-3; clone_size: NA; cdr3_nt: TGTGCCAGCAGCCGACGCGCCACAGGGCCCCCGTCCGGGGAGCTGTTTTTT; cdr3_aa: CASSRRATGPPSGELFF
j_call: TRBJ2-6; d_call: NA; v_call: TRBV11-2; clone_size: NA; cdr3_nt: TGTGCCAGCAGCCTGAGCGACTCTGGGGCCAACGTCCTGACTTTC; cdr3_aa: CASSLSDSGANVLTF
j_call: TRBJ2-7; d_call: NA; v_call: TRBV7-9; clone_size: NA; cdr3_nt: TGTGCCAGCAGCTTAAGGGGGACTACTACCTACGAGCAGTACTTC; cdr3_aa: CASSLRGTTTYEQYF
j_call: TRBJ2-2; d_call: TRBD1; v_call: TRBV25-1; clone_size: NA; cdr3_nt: TGTGCCAGCAGTGTCGGGAGGACAGGGGTCACCGGGGAGCTGTTTTTT; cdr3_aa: CASSVGRTGVTGELFF
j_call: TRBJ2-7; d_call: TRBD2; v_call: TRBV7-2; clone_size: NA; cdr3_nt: TGTGCCAGCAGCCCACGAGTAGCGGGGGGCTACGAGCAGTACTTC; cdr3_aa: CASSPRVAGGYEQYF
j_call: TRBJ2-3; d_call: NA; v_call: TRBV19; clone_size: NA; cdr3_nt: TGTGCCAGTAGTATAGGGAGGAGCCTGGGAGATACGCAGTATTTT; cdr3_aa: CASSIGRSLGDTQYF
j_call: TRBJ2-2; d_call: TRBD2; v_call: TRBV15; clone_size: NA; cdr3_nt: TGTGCCACCAGCAGAGATGCCGGGGGGACGGGGCCCGGGGAGCTGTTTTTT; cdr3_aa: CATSRDAGGTGPGELFF
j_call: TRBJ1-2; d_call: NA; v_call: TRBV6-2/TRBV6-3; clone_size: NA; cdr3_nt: TGTGCCAGCAGTATGACGGGGGAAGGCTACACCTTC; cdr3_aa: CASSMTGEGYTF
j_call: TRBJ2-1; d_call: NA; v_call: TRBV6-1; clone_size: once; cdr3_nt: TGTGCCAGCAGTGAAAGAGGCAATGAGCAGTTCTTC; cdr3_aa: CASSERGNEQFF